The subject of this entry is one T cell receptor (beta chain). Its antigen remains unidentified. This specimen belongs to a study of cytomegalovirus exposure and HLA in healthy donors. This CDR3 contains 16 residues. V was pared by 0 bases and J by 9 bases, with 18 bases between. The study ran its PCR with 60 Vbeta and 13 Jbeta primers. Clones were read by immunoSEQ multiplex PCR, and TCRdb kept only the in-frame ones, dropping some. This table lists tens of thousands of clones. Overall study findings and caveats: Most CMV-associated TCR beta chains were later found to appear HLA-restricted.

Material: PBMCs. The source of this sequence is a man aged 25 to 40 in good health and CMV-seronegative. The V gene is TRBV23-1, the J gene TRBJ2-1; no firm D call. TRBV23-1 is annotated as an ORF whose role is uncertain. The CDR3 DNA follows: TGCGCCAGCAGTCAATCCTGCTCGGTATGGGCCGGTGAGCAGTTCTTC. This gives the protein CASSQSCSVWAGEQFF.